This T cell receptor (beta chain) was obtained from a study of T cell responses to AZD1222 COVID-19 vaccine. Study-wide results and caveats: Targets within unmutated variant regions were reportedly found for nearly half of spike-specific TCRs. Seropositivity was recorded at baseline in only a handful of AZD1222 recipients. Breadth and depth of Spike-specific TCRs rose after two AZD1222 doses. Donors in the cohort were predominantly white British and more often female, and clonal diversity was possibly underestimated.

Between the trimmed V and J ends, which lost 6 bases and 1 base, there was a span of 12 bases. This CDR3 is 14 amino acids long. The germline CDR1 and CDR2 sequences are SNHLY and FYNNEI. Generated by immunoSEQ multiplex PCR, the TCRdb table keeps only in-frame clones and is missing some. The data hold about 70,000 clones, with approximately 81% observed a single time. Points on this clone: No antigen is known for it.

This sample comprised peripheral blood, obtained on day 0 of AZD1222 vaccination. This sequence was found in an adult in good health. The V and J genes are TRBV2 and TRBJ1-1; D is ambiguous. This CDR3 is CASRITVSNTEAFF. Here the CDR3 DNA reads TGTGCCAGCAGAATCACAGTCTCGAACACTGAAGCTTTCTTT.